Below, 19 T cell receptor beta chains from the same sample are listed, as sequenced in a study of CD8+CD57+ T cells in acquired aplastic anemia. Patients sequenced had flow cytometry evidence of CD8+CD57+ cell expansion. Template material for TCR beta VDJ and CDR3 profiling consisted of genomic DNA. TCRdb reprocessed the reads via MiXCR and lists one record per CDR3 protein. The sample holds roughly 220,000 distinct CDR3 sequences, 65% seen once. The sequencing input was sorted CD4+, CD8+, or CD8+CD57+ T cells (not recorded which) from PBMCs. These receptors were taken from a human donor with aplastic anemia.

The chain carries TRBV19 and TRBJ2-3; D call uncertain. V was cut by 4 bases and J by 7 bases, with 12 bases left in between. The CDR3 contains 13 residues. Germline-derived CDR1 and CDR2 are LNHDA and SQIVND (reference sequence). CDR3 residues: CASSSGRTNTQYF. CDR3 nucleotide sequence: TGTGCCAGTAGTAGCGGAAGGACGAATACGCAGTATTTT.

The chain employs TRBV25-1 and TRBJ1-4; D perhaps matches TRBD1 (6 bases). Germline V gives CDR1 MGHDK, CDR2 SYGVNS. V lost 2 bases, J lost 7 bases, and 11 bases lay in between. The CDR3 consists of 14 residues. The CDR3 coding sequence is TGTGCCAGCAGTGAAAGAGGGGGAGGTGAAAAACTGTTTTTT. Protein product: CASSERGGGEKLFF.

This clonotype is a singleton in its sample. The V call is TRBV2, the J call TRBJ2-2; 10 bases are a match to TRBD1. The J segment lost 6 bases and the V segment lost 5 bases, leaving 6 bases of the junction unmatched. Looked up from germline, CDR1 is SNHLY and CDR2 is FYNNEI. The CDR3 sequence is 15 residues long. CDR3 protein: CASSFRQGAAGELFF. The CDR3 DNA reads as TGTGCCAGCAGTTTCCGACAGGGGGCGGCCGGGGAGCTGTTTTTT.

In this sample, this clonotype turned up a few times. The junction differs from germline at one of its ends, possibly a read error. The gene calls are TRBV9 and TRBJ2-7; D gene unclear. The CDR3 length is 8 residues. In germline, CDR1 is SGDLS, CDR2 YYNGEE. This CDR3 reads CASSVNTF. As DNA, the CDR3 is TGTGCCAGCAGCGTAAACACCTTC.

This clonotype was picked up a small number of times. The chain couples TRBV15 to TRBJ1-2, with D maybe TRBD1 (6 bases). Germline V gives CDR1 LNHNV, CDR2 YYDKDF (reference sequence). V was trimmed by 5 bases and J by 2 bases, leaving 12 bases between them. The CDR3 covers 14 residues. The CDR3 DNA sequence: TGTGCCACCAGCTACCGGACAGAGAACTATGGCTACACCTTC. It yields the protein CATSYRTENYGYTF.

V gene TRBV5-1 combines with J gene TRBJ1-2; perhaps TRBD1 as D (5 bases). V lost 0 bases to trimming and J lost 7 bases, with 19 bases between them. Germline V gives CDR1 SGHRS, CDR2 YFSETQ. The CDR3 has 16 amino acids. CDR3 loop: CASSLGAESWGFGYTF. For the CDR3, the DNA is TGCGCCAGCAGCTTGGGGGCCGAATCTTGGGGCTTTGGCTACACCTTC.

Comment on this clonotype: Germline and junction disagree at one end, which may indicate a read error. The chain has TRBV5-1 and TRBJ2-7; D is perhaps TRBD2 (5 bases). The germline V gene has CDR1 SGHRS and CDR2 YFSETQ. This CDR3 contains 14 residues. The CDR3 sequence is CASSLAGSGYEQYF. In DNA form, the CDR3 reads TGTGCCAGCAGCTTGGCGGGCAGTGGGTACGAGCAGTACTTC.

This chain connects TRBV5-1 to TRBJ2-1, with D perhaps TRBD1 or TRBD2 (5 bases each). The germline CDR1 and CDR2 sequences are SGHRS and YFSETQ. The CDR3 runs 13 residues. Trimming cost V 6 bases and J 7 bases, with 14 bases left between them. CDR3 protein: CASNVGTSNEQFF. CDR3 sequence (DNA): TGCGCCAGCAATGTTGGGACCTCAAATGAGCAGTTCTTC.

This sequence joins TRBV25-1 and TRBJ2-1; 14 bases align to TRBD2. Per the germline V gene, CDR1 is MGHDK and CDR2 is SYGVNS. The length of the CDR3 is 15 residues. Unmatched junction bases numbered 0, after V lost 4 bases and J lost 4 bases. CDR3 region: CASSGLAGGYNEQFF. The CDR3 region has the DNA TGTGCCAGCAGTGGACTAGCGGGAGGGTACAATGAGCAGTTCTTC.

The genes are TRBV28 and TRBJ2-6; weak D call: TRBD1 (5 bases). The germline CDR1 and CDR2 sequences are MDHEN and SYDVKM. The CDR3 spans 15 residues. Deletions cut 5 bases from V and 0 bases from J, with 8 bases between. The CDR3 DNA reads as TGTGCCAGCAGTGAGACAGACTCTGGGGCCAACGTCCTGACTTTC. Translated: CASSETDSGANVLTF.

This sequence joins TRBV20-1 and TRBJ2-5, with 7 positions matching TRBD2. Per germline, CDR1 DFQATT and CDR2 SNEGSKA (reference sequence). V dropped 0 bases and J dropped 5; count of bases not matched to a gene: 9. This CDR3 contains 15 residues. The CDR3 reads CSARERWPAGETQYF. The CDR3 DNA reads TGCAGTGCTAGAGAACGGTGGCCAGCGGGGGAGACCCAGTACTTC.

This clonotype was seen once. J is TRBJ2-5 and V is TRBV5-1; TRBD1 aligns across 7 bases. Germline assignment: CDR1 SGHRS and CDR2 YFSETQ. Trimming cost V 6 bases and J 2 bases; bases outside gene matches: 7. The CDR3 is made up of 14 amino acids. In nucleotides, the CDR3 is TGCGCCAGCAACCAGCTGACAGGGCAAGAGACCCAGTACTTC. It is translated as CASNQLTGQETQYF.

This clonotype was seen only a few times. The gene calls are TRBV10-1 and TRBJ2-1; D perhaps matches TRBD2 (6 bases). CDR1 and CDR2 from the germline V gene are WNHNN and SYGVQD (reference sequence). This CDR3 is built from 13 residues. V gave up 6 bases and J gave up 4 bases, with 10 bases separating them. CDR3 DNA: TGCGCCAGCAGGAGCGGGCAATACAATGAGCAGTTCTTC. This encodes CASRSGQYNEQFF.

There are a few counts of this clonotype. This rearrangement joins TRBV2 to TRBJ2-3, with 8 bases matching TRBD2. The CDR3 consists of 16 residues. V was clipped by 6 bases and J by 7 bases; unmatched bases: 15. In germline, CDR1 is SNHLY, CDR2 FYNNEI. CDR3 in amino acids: CASSRSGEVLFNTQYF. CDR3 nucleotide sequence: TGTGCCAGCAGCCGTAGCGGGGAGGTCCTTTTTAATACGCAGTATTTT.

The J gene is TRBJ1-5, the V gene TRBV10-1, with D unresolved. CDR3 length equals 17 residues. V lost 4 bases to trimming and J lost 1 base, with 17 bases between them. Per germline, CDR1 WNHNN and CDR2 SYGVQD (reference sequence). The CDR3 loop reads CASSVWTGDESNQPQHF. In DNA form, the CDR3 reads TGCGCCAGCAGTGTCTGGACTGGGGATGAGAGCAATCAGCCCCAGCATTTT.

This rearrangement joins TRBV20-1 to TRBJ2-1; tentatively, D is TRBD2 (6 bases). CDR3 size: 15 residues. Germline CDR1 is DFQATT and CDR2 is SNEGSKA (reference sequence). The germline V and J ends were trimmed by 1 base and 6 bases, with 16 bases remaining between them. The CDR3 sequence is CSARALLAPTNEQFF. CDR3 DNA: TGCAGTGCTAGAGCTTTACTAGCCCCAACCAATGAGCAGTTCTTC.

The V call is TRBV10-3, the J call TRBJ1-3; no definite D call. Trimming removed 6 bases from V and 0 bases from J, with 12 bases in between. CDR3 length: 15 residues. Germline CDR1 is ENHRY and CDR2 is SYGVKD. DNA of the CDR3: TGTGCCATCAGCAATAAGGACCTCTCTGGAAACACCATATATTTT. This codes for CAISNKDLSGNTIYF.

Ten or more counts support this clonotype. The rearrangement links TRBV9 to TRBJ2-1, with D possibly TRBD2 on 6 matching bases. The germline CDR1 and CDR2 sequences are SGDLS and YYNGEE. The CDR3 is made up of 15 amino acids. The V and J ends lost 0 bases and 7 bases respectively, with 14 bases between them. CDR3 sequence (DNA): TGTGCCAGCAGCGTAGGCCTTGGGGCGGGGAATGAGCAGTTCTTC. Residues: CASSVGLGAGNEQFF.

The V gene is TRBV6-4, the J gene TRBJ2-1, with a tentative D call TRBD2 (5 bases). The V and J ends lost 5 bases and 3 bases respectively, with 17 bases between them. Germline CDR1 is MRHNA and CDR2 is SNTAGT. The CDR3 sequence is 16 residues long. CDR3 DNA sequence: TGTGCCAGCAGTCCGCGACTTTCAGACTACTACAATGAGCAGTTCTTC. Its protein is CASSPRLSDYYNEQFF.